This T cell receptor beta chain was found in a study of cytomegalovirus exposure and HLA in healthy donors. Study conclusions and caveats: What was likely a sequencing artifact was a cluster of highly shared sequence variants.

The CDR3 consists of 16 residues. V shed 2 bases and J 2 bases; nucleotides not matched to a gene: 7. Germline V CDR1 and CDR2: SNHLY, FYNNEI. When sampled, the donors appeared nominally healthy, though they likely had unrecorded immune exposures. With respect to this clone: Its cognate antigen is unknown.

The PCR was carried out with 60 Vbeta primers and 13 Jbeta primers. The repertoire was sequenced with immunoSEQ multiplex PCR; TCRdb's copy has only in-frame clones and lacks some. The table lists around 230,000 clones, nearly 80% of them singletons. This chain uses TRBV2 with TRBJ2-3, with 7 nucleotides matching TRBD1. Sequencing input: PBMCs. The TCR originated in a male donor in good health and CMV-seronegative. CDR3 bases: TGTGCCAGCAGTGAACCGACAGGGCGGACCACAGATACGCAGTATTTT. It specifies CASSEPTGRTTDTQYF.